Listed here are 8 T cell receptor beta chains from one sample, sequenced in a study of T cells in tuberculosis. The repertoire was sequenced with immunoSEQ multiplex PCR; TCRdb's copy has only in-frame clones and lacks some. Found here are under 45,000 clones, about 95% of them singletons; the top ten hold about 3.8%. The sample consisted of PBMCs. These receptors were taken from a donor aged 10 to 29 with latent tuberculosis or without tuberculosis infection.

The rearrangement uses TRBV18 and TRBJ1-2; D gene ambiguous. This CDR3 is 14 amino acids long. CDR1 and CDR2 (germline): KGHSH, LQKENI. V was clipped by 0 bases and J by 4 bases, with 9 bases between them. The CDR3 nucleotides are TGTGCCAGCTCACCACCCTGGCAGTCCTATGGCTACACCTTC. This codes for CASSPPWQSYGYTF.

This clone has just one count. The chain recombines TRBV4-1 with TRBJ2-7; possibly TRBD1 for D (5 bases). The CDR3 loop spans 15 amino acids. Germline values: CDR1 MGHRA, CDR2 YSYEKL. The germline V and J ends were trimmed by 3 bases and 2 bases, with 14 bases remaining between them. The CDR3 is CASSQERQLPYEQYF. CDR3 DNA sequence: TGCGCCAGCAGCCAGGAAAGACAGTTGCCCTACGAGCAGTACTTC.

This chain connects TRBV5-4 to TRBJ2-3; D gene unclear. The CDR3 contains 12 residues. Germline CDR1 is SGHNT and CDR2 is YYREEE (reference sequence). The V end lost 4 bases, the J end lost 6 bases, and 9 bases lay between the germline ends. CDR3 protein: CASSLPLDTQYF. The CDR3 coding sequence is TGTGCCAGCAGCCTACCGCTGGATACGCAGTATTTT.

The J gene is TRBJ1-4, the V gene TRBV6-6, with 9 positions matching TRBD1. Germline V CDR1 and CDR2: MNHNY, SVGAGI (reference sequence). Trimming removed 6 bases from V and 6 bases from J; junction bases left unmatched: 8. The CDR3 length is 15 residues. The CDR3 region is CASRMTGGSYEKLFF. The CDR3 DNA reads as TGTGCCAGCAGGATGACAGGGGGATCGTATGAAAAACTGTTTTTT.

The genes are TRBV28 and TRBJ1-2, with a possible D match to TRBD1 (6 bases). Germline V gives CDR1 MDHEN, CDR2 SYDVKM. The CDR3 runs to 12 residues. The V end lost 4 bases, the J end lost 8 bases, and 11 bases lay between the germline ends. Here the CDR3 reads CASSSTGFGYTF. In DNA form, the CDR3 reads TGTGCCAGCAGTTCGACAGGTTTCGGCTACACCTTC.

This clone appeared once. J is TRBJ2-7 and V is TRBV4-1; 7 bases fit TRBD1. Germline CDR1 and CDR2: MGHRA and YSYEKL. CDR3 size: 15 residues. Germline trimming cut 2 bases from V and 5 bases from J; bases unmatched to any gene: 9. The CDR3: CASSQPTGKSNEQYF. The CDR3 DNA sequence: TGCGCCAGCAGCCAACCGACAGGGAAGTCCAACGAGCAGTACTTC.

CDR3 amino acids: CASSTSVGQSYEQYF. The CDR3 DNA reads TGTGCCAGTAGTACCTCGGTGGGACAGTCTTACGAGCAGTACTTC. The rearrangement links TRBV19 to TRBJ2-7; 7 nucleotides agree with TRBD1. The CDR3 spans 15 residues. CDR1 LNHDA and CDR2 SQIVND come from the germline V gene (reference sequence). The trim removed 4 bases at V and 4 bases at J, leaving 10 bases unmatched.

This chain links TRBV11-2 with TRBJ1-2; D gene ambiguous. The CDR3 is 14 residues long. The V gene's germline CDR1 is SGHAT and CDR2 FQNNGV. V gave up 4 bases and J gave up 5 bases, with 14 bases separating them. CDR3 in amino acids: CASSSLVADYGYTF. The CDR3 DNA sequence: TGTGCCAGCAGCTCCCTCGTAGCCGATTATGGCTACACCTTC. Variable domain in full (rest from reference TRBV11-2 and TRBJ1-2): EAGVAQSPRYKIIEKRQSVAFWCNPISGHATLYWYQQILGQGPKLLIQFQNNGVVDDSQLPKDRFSAERLKGVDSTLKIQPAKLEDSAVYLCASSSLVADYGYTFGSGTRLTVV.